The 8 T cell receptor beta chains below were found in one sample sequenced in a study of blood T cell repertoires in COVID-19. The assay was immunoSEQ multiplex PCR, and TCRdb's table has in-frame clones only and misses some. The sample lists just over 150,000 clones, over 75% occurring once. Sequencing was done on a sample of peripheral blood. The receptors were sampled from a woman in her thirties or forties with acute or convalescent COVID-19.

The chain carries TRBV7-6 and TRBJ2-7; tentative D call: TRBD1 (5 bases). V was cut by 5 bases and J by 7 bases, with 21 bases left in between. This CDR3 spans 15 amino acids. Germline V gene lookup returns CDR1 SGHVS and CDR2 FNYEAQ. The CDR3 loop is CASSPSQGQLLEQYF. The CDR3 nucleotides are TGTGCCAGCAGCCCGTCCCAGGGCCAGCTATTAGAGCAGTACTTC.

The DNA for the CDR3 is TGTGCCAGCAGTAGCCAGGCGAACACCGGGGAGCTGTTTTTT. Protein sequence: CASSSQANTGELFF. The chain has TRBV6-5 and TRBJ2-2; D is uncertain. V lost 5 bases and J 0 bases, leaving 7 bases between the germline ends. The CDR3 spans 14 residues. Germline V gene data show CDR1 as MNHEY and CDR2 as SVGAGI.

This chain joins TRBV2 and TRBJ2-1, with D unclear. The V gene lost 1 base and the J gene lost 4 bases, with 8 bases spanning the gap. CDR1 and CDR2 from the germline V gene are SNHLY and FYNNEI. This CDR3 is 14 amino acids long. The CDR3 bases are TGTGCCAGCAGTGAAGATGGCTTTTACAATGAGCAGTTCTTC. It encodes CASSEDGFYNEQFF. The full variable domain, completed using reference TRBV2 and TRBJ2-1, is EPEVTQTPSHQVTQMGQEVILRCVPISNHLYFYWYRQILGQKVEFLVSFYNNEISEKSEIFDDQFSVERPDGSNFTLKIRSTKLEDSAMYFCASSEDGFYNEQFFGPGTRLTVL.

The CDR3 is CASLQGNTGELFF. The CDR3 bases are TGTGCCAGCTTACAGGGGAACACCGGGGAGCTGTTTTTT. The gene calls are TRBV28 and TRBJ2-2; a possible D gene is TRBD1 (6 bases). Trimming removed 8 bases from V and 1 base from J, with 8 bases in between. CDR1 and CDR2 from the germline V gene are MDHEN and SYDVKM. CDR3 size: 13 residues.

This clone came up a few times. In nucleotides, the CDR3 is TGTGCCAGCAGCTTAGACACTAGCGGATACACAGATACGCAGTATTTT. Translation gives CASSLDTSGYTDTQYF. The V call is TRBV7-9, the J call TRBJ2-3; 8 bases match TRBD2. The CDR3 runs to 16 residues. Germline assignment: CDR1 SEHNR and CDR2 FQNEAQ (reference sequence). The V segment lost 1 base and the J segment 2 bases; nucleotides outside the gene matches: 5.

The chain is built from TRBV5-1 and TRBJ1-4; 8 positions match TRBD1. Unmatched junction bases numbered 8, after V lost 2 bases and J lost 8 bases. The germline CDR1 and CDR2 sequences are SGHRS and YFSETQ. The length of the CDR3 is 15 residues. The CDR3 region is CASSFTGGGEEKLFF. Here the CDR3 DNA reads TGCGCCAGCAGCTTCACAGGGGGAGGGGAGGAAAAACTGTTTTTT.

The rearrangement joins TRBV2 to TRBJ1-3, with 12 bases identical to TRBD1. Germline lookup yields CDR1 SNHLY and CDR2 FYNNEI. The trim removed 6 bases at V and 6 bases at J, leaving 6 bases unmatched. The CDR3 consists of 15 residues. The CDR3 region has the DNA TGTGCCAGCAGGACCGGGACAGGGGGCGAAAACACCATATATTTT. This encodes CASRTGTGGENTIYF.

The chain is built from TRBV19 and TRBJ1-2; 8 bases agree with TRBD1. CDR3 length: 13 residues. Germline V gene sequence: CDR1 LNHDA, CDR2 SQIVND (reference sequence). J was trimmed by 7 bases and V by 3 bases; bases with no gene match: 4. CDR3 loop: CASSIPGGTGYTF. The CDR3 DNA reads as TGTGCCAGTAGTATCCCAGGGGGCACTGGCTACACCTTC.